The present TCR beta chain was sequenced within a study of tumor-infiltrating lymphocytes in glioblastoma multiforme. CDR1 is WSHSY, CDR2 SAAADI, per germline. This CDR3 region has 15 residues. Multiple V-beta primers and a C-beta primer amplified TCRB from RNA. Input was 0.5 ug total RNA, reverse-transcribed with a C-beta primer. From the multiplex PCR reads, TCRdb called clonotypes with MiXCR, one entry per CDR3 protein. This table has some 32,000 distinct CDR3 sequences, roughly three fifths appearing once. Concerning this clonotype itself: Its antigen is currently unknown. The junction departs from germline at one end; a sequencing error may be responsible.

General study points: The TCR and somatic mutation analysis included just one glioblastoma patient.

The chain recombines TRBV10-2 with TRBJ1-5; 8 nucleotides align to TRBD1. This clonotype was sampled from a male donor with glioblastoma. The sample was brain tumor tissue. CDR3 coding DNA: TGCGCCAGCATATCCTTGGCGACAGGGGATCAGCCCAAGCATTTT. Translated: CASISLATGDQPKHF.